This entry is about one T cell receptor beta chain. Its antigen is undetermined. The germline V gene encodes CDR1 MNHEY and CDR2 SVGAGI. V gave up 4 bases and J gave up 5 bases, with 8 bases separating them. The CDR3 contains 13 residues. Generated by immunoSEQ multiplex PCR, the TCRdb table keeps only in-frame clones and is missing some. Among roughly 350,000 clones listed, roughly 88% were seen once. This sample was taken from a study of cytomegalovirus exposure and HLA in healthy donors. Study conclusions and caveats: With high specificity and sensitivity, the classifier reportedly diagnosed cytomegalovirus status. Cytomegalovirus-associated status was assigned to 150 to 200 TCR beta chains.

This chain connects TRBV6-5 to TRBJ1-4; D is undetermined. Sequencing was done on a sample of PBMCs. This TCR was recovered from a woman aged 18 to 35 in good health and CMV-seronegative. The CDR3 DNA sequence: TGTGCCAGCAGTTGGAAGGAGAATGAAAAACTGTTTTTT. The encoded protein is CASSWKENEKLFF.